This T cell receptor beta chain was found in a study of regulatory T cells in long-lasting Graves disease. The study's findings and limits: Under persistent disease, TRBV28, TRBJ1-2 and TRBJ2-5 were used preferentially.

This clonotype was counted between two and nine times. Its antigen is currently unknown. The time point was: newly diagnosed GD, antithyroid drugs for less than 3 months. After RNA was extracted from PBMCs, the TCR library was made from it. Those enrolled as patients came out of an endocrinology department in Xi'an, China. Building of the TCR beta libraries involved iRepertoire HTBI primers and Arm-PCR of CDR3 regions. Using its own MiXCR run on the multiplex PCR reads, TCRdb lists one record per CDR3 protein. This table has under 450,000 distinct CDR3 sequences, 12% appearing once. CDR3 length: 13 amino acids. V dropped 0 bases and J dropped 3 bases, with 6 bases sitting between them. Germline V gives CDR1 SGHDT, CDR2 YYEEEE. This same sample was also part of a study on T cells in Graves' hyperthyroidism and ophthalmopathy. As that report states: HTBI primers were the set used in a first-round RT-PCR of the TCR CDR3.

The sequences come from peripheral blood mononuclear cells (PBMCs), collected at new diagnosis, from a patient treated with antithyroid drugs. This sequence was found in a young woman with Graves disease. The V gene is TRBV5-6, the J gene TRBJ2-5; no definite D call. For the CDR3, the DNA is TGTGCCAGCAGCTTGGGTTTCGAAGAGACCCAGTACTTC. It codes for CASSLGFEETQYF.